The 6 T cell receptor beta chains below come from one sample, sequenced in a study of cytomegalovirus exposure and HLA in healthy donors. This PCR relied on a set of 60 Vbeta primers and 13 Jbeta primers. Libraries were prepared by immunoSEQ multiplex PCR; TCRdb keeps only in-frame clonotypes and omits some of them. The data hold about 160,000 clones, with roughly 80% observed a single time. Sequencing was performed on PBMCs. The receptor set was obtained from a man in his forties or fifties in good health and CMV-seropositive.

The V call is TRBV7-9, the J call TRBJ1-5; perhaps TRBD1 as D (6 bases). The germline V gene has CDR1 SEHNR and CDR2 FQNEAQ (reference sequence). V lost 8 bases, J lost 7 bases, and 15 bases lay in between. CDR3 length equals 13 residues. Here the CDR3 DNA reads TGTGCCAGCCAAGCGACAGGAGGACAGCCCCAGCATTTT. Amino acid sequence: CASQATGGQPQHF.

The V call is TRBV28, the J call TRBJ1-4, with 9 bases identical to TRBD1. Germline V gene data show CDR1 as MDHEN and CDR2 as SYDVKM. J was trimmed by 10 bases and V by 3 bases; bases with no gene match: 9. The CDR3 covers 15 residues. The CDR3 bases are TGTGCCAGCAGTTTTACAGGGGGCCGGGGAGGAAAACTGTTTTTT. This codes for CASSFTGGRGGKLFF.

The rearrangement joins TRBV11-3 to TRBJ2-1, with D possibly matching TRBD2 (10 bases). V lost 1 base to trimming and J lost 8 bases, with 30 bases between them. The CDR3 contains 20 residues. Germline V gene lookup returns CDR1 SGHNT and CDR2 YENEEA. The CDR3 spells CASSLGGLLAGQGGNDEQFF. The DNA for the CDR3 is TGTGCCAGCAGCTTAGGGGGCCTACTAGCGGGACAGGGAGGTAACGATGAGCAGTTCTTC.

The J gene is TRBJ2-5, the V gene TRBV6-4; 8 positions match TRBD2. The junction had 5 bases not matched to a gene; V was cut back by 4 bases and J by 1 base. The germline gives CDR1 MRHNA, CDR2 SNTAGT. The CDR3 is 15 amino acids. CDR3: CASSAGGGIQETQYF. In nucleotides, the CDR3 is TGTGCCAGCAGTGCCGGCGGGGGGATCCAAGAGACCCAGTACTTC.

The V call is TRBV27, the J call TRBJ1-2, with D perhaps matching TRBD1 (6 bases). Germline values: CDR1 MNHEY, CDR2 SMNVEV (reference sequence). There are 14 residues in the CDR3. V was trimmed by 1 base and J by 4 bases, leaving 10 bases between them. CDR3 nucleotide sequence: TGTGCCAGCAGTTTATGGGGGGGCGGCTATGGCTACACCTTC. This translates into CASSLWGGGYGYTF.

V is TRBV7-2 and J is TRBJ1-5, with 9 bases matching TRBD1. J was trimmed by 5 bases and V by 5 bases; bases with no gene match: 4. CDR3 length: 14 residues. The germline CDR1 and CDR2 sequences are SGHTA and FQGNSA. The CDR3 DNA reads as TGTGCCAGCAGCCCCCGGACAGGGGATCAGCCCCAGCATTTT. Its protein product is CASSPRTGDQPQHF.